This T cell receptor (beta chain) stems from a study of vaccination effects on CD4 cells after COVID-19. At the level of the study: Samples collected post-vaccine were obtained a median of 72 days after the second dose.

The CDR3 has 13 residues. V lost 5 bases to trimming and J lost 5 bases; unmatched junction nucleotides: 5. Germline lookup yields CDR1 MRHNA and CDR2 SNTAGT. Assay: immunoSEQ multiplex PCR; the TCRdb copy retains only in-frame clones and omits some. The sample shows roughly 59,000 clones, under 80% of them seen only once. Concerning this clone itself: Antigen unknown.

Sequencing was preceded by expansion of antigen-specific CD4+ T cells with viral peptide pools in the ViraFEST assay. Cells that had been cultured for approximately eleven days were the source of isolated CD4+ T cells. Each participant was administered two doses of either the BNT162b2 or the mRNA-1273 vaccine. Each culture well received about 2 million PBMC. These cells were then cultured in IMDM with approximately 10 IU/ml IL-2 and 10 ug/ml peptides. The input for sequencing was CD4+ T cells from PBMCs cultured with HCoV-OC43 spike peptides, taken after COVID-19 vaccination. Subset meaning: HCoV-OC43 spike overlapping peptide pool stimulation. V and J are TRBV6-4 and TRBJ2-5, with TRBD1 identical over 7 bases. The origin of this receptor is a human donor who received a COVID-19 vaccine. Here the CDR3 reads CASSRQGGETQYF. CDR3 in DNA: TGTGCCAGCAGTCGACAGGGTGGGGAGACCCAGTACTTC.